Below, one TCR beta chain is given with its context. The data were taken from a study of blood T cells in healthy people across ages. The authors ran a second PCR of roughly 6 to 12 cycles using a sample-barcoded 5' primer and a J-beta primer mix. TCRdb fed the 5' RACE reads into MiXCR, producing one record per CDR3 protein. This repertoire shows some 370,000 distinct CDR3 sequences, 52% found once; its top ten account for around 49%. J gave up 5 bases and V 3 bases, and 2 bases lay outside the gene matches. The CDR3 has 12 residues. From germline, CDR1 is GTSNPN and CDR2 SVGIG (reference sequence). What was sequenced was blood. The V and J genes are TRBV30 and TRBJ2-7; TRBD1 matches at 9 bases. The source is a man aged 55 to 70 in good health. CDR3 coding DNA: TGTGCCTGGAGAGACAGGGGGGACGAGCAGTACTTC. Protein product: CAWRDRGDEQYF.